This T cell receptor beta chain was found in a study of regulatory T cells in long-lasting Graves disease. Study-wide findings and caveats: Persistent Graves' cases showed lower TCR diversity than newly diagnosed cases. Newly diagnosed disease favored TRBV20-1 and TRBJ2-1 over persistent disease.

Researchers made TCR beta libraries by using iRepertoire HTBI primers and running Arm-PCR on CDR3 regions. Study processing details: Samples revealed approximately 60 TRBV and approximately 15 TRBJ segments. A single record per CDR3 protein comes from TCRdb applying MiXCR to the multiplex PCR reads. The V and J calls, along with clone size, are taken from TCRdb and not from the paper's own processing. The sample has around 330,000 distinct CDR3 sequences, approximately 20% seen once; the top ten hold 38%. With regard to this clonotype: Its target is not known.

The CDR3 sequence is 15 residues long. Germline loops: CDR1 MGHRA, CDR2 YSYEKL. V gave up 4 bases and J gave up 0 bases; unmatched junction bases: 3. The time point: newly diagnosed GD, antithyroid drugs for less than 3 months. Researchers made the TCR library from RNA that was extracted from PBMCs. Diagnoses of Graves' disease were made by American Thyroid Association guidelines. The V and J genes are TRBV4-1 and TRBJ2-1; 7 nucleotides match TRBD2. The sequencing used peripheral blood mononuclear cells (PBMCs), collected at new diagnosis, from a patient treated with antithyroid drugs. This receptor was taken from a female donor with Graves disease. The CDR3 loop is CASSPGLVSYNEQFF. CDR3 nucleotide sequence: TGCGCCAGCAGCCCCGGACTAGTCTCCTACAATGAGCAGTTCTTC.